This is a list of T cell receptor beta chains from one sample in a study of human T cells and chemical hapten exposure. From the RACE reads, TCRdb called clonotypes with MiXCR, one entry per CDR3 protein. The table has 200,000 to 300,000 distinct CDR3 sequences, 7.5% to 9% seen once. Sample: whole blood, taken in connection with sensitization to the hapten diphenylcyclopropenone (DPC). The source of these receptors is a woman aged 40 to 50 with alopecia areata. Some clones in this sample may be carry-over from other donors' samples. CDR3s include the opening cysteine and the closing phenylalanine or tryptophan.

J: TRBJ1-1
V: TRBV2
CDR3: CASGRQGAATEAFF

J: TRBJ2-3
V: TRBV7-2
CDR3: CASSLILSQYF

J: TRBJ2-1
V: TRBV7-9
CDR3: CASSLSVRNEQFF

J: TRBJ2-1
V: TRBV5-6
CDR3: CASSPLGDGRYNEQFF

J: TRBJ2-3
V: TRBV5-1
CDR3: CASSLAGTGKTDTQYF

J: TRBJ2-5
V: TRBV10-3
CDR3: CASGATGRQQETQYF

J: TRBJ2-1
V: TRBV6-5
CDR3: CASSRGTSGVNEQFF

J: TRBJ2-1
V: TRBV20-1
CDR3: CSAYGTDEQFF

J: TRBJ2-1
V: TRBV7-9
CDR3: CASSLSIAANEQFF

J: TRBJ1-6
V: TRBV25-1
CDR3: CASSSQGNSPLHF

J: TRBJ2-7
V: TRBV28
CDR3: CASSSTGTGPYEQYF

J: TRBJ1-2
V: TRBV29-1
CDR3: CSVGRDRPNYGYTF

J: TRBJ1-2
V: TRBV28
CDR3: CASCPGQGYGYTF

J: TRBJ2-7
V: TRBV6-5
CDR3: CASSYPRGGEQYF

J: TRBJ2-5
V: TRBV7-2
CDR3: CASSPMGVQETQYF

J: TRBJ2-1
V: TRBV2
CDR3: CASSESVAYNEQFF

J: TRBJ2-7
V: TRBV6-5
CDR3: CASRGQGPYEQYF

J: TRBJ1-2
V: TRBV13
CDR3: CASSLSSPGYTF

J: TRBJ2-5
V: TRBV6-2/TRBV6-3
CDR3: CACKLLAGVQETQYF

J: TRBJ2-1
V: TRBV6-2/TRBV6-3
CDR3: CASSYSFLNYGEQFF

J: TRBJ2-2
V: TRBV7-2
CDR3: CASSLDAANTGELFF

J: TRBJ2-5
V: TRBV6-5
CDR3: CASRRGLAGVGTQYF

J: TRBJ2-1
V: TRBV5-1
CDR3: CASSLPSGRGNNEQFF

J: TRBJ2-3
V: TRBV21-1
CDR3: CASSKRSLLPSTDTQYF

J: TRBJ1-5
V: TRBV29-1
CDR3: CSVAREGYQPQHF

J: TRBJ2-2
V: TRBV20-1
CDR3: CSATPGSGSGYTGELFF

J: TRBJ2-5
V: TRBV7-9
CDR3: CASSSRLASQETQYF

J: TRBJ1-6
V: TRBV5-1
CDR3: CASSSTGGPSPLHF

J: TRBJ1-1
V: TRBV25-1
CDR3: CASSEPRGDTEAFF

J: TRBJ2-3
V: TRBV4-3
CDR3: CASSQAAGLVTDTQYF

J: TRBJ2-7
V: TRBV6-5
CDR3: CIFSPRQGSNEQYF

J: TRBJ2-3
V: TRBV7-9
CDR3: CASSLESDTDTQYF

J: TRBJ1-1
V: TRBV7-2
CDR3: CASSLAGVGTEAFF

J: TRBJ2-3
V: TRBV11-2
CDR3: CASSLWAGARDTQYF

J: TRBJ1-2
V: TRBV7-2
CDR3: CASSLGGGGYGYTF

J: TRBJ2-3
V: TRBV28
CDR3: CASSFTLRQDLASTDTQYF

J: TRBJ2-4
V: TRBV28
CDR3: CASSLLQGAKNIQYF